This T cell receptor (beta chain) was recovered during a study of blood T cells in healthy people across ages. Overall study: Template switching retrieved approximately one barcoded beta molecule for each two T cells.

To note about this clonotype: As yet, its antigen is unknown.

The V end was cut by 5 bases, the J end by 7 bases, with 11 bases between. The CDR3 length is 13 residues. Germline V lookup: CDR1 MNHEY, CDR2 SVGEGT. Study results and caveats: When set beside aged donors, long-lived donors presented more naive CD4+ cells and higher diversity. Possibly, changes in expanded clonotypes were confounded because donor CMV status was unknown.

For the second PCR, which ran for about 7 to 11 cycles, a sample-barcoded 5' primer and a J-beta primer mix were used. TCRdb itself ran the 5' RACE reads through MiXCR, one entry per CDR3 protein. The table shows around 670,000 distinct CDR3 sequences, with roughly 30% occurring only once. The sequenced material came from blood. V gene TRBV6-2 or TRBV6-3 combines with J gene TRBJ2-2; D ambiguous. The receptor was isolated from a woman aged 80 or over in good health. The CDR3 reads CASSETWSGELFF. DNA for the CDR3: TGTGCCAGCAGTGAGACATGGAGCGGGGAGCTGTTTTTT.